The following is a T cell receptor beta chain sequence with its context. The method was immunoSEQ multiplex PCR; TCRdb's version includes in-frame clones alone and lacks a portion of them. The sample yields about 160,000 clones, just over 85% seen once. The sample belongs to a study of blood T cell repertoires in COVID-19. About the study: PBMCs, B-cell-depleted T cells, or T cells were the source of the cDNA or gDNA that made up the material.

Germline CDR1 LGHDT, CDR2 YNNKEL (reference sequence). The CDR3 runs 19 residues. V was pared by 2 bases and J by 2 bases, with 24 bases between. Input material: peripheral blood. This TCR came from a man in his 70s with acute or convalescent COVID-19. The chain uses TRBV3-1 (or the pseudogene TRBV3-2) and TRBJ2-5, with a possible D match to TRBD1 (5 bases). For the CDR3, the DNA is TGTGCCAGCAGCCAAAGCCCTCAAGGCCTCCTAGACAGACAAGAGACCCAGTACTTC. Its translation is CASSQSPQGLLDRQETQYF.